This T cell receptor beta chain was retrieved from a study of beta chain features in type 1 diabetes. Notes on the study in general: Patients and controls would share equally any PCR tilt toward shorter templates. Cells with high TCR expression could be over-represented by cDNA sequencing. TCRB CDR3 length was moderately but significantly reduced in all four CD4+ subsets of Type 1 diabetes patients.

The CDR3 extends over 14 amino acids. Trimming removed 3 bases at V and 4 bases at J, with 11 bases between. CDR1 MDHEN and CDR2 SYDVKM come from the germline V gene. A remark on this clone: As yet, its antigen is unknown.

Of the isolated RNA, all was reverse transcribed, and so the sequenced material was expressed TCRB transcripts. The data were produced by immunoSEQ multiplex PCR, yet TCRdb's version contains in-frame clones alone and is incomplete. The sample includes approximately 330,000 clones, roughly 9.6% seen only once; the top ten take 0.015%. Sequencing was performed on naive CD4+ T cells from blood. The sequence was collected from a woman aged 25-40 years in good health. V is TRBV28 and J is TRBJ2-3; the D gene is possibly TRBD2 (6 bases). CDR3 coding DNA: TGTGCCAGCAGTTTGACGGGAGCCTCAGATACGCAGTATTTT. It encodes CASSLTGASDTQYF.